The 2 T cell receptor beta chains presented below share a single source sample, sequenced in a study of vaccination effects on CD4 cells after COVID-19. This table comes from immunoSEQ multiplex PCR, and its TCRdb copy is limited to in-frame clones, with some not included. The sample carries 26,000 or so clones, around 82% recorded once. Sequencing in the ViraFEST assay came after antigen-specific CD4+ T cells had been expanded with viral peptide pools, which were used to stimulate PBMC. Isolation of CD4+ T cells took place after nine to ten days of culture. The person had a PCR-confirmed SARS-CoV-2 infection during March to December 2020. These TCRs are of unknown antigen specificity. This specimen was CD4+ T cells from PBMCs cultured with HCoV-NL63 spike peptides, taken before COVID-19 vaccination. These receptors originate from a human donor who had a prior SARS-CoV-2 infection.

The CDR3 loop reads CASSVWGNVRNEQFF. CDR3 bases: TGTGCCAGCAGTGTCTGGGGCAACGTGAGGAATGAGCAGTTCTTC. This chain links TRBV28 with TRBJ2-1, with a weak D call TRBD1 (5 bases). The germline CDR1 and CDR2 sequences are MDHEN and SYDVKM. This CDR3 is 15 amino acids long. Trimming stripped 5 bases from V and 7 bases from J, with 18 bases between.

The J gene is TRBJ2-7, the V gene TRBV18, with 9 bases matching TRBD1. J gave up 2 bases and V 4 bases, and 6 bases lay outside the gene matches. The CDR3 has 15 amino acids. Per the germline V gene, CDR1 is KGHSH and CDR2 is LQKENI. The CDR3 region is CASSLAGQGTYEQYF. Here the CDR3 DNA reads TGTGCCAGCTCACTCGCGGGACAGGGCACCTACGAGCAGTACTTC.